Below, one T cell receptor (beta chain) is given with its context. Antigen: not known. The data were obtained in a study of beta chain features in type 1 diabetes. Background on the study: All of the samples together had 85 million to 140 million sorted cells examined.

Investigators reverse transcribed all isolated RNA, so they sequenced expressed TCRB transcripts. Method: immunoSEQ multiplex PCR; TCRdb's copy keeps in-frame clones and lacks some. The table lists about 620,000 clones, around 15% of them singletons. The germline V gene encodes CDR1 SGHRS and CDR2 YFSETQ. The CDR3 has 17 amino acids. V was trimmed by 4 bases and J by 5 bases, leaving 23 bases between them. The study's findings and limits: Among all four CD4+ subsets, Type 1 diabetes patients had TCRB CDR3s that were moderately but significantly shorter. It was possible that PCR favored shorter templates, equally so in patients and controls. A potential influence of HLA type upon TCRB rearrangement remained unresolved herein.

Material: naive CD4+ T cells from blood. The TCR sequence derives from a man aged 18 to 29 in good health. This chain links TRBV5-1 with TRBJ2-3; TRBD1 might be the D (8 bases). The CDR3 region is CASSLQGQGGIQDTQYF. The DNA for the CDR3 is TGCGCCAGCAGCCTACAAGGACAGGGAGGGATTCAAGATACGCAGTATTTT.